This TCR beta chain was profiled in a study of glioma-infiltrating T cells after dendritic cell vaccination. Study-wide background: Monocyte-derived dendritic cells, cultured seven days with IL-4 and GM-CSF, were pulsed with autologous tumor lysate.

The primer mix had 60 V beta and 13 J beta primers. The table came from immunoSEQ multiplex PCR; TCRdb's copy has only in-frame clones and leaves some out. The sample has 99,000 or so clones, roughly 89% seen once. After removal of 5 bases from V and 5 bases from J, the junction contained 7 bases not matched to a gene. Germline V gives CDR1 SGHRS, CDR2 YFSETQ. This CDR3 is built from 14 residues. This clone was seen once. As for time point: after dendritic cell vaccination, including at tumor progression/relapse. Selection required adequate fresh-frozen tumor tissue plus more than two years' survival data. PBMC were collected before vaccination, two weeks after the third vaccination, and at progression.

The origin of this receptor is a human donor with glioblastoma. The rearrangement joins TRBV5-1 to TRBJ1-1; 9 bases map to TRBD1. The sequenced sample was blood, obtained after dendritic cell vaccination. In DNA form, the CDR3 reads TGCGCCAGCAGTATGGGACAGGGTGGAACTGAAGCTTTCTTT. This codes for CASSMGQGGTEAFF.